This T cell receptor beta chain originates from a study of beta chain features in type 1 diabetes. V dropped 0 bases and J dropped 0 bases, with 8 bases sitting between them. Germline V lookup: CDR1 SGHAT, CDR2 FQNNGV. The CDR3 spans 15 residues. Every isolated RNA sample was fully reverse transcribed, so sequencing captured expressed TCRB transcripts. Clones were sequenced by immunoSEQ multiplex PCR, and TCRdb holds only the in-frame ones, with some missing. The sample holds about 230,000 clones, 9.6% seen once. This clone was picked up a small number of times. This receptor was identified in a woman between 18 and 30 years old in good health. Sequenced: naive CD4+ T cells from blood. The V and J genes are TRBV11-2 and TRBJ2-5; possible D gene TRBD2, 5 bases. CDR3: CASSLEADYQETQYF. CDR3 DNA sequence: TGTGCCAGCAGCTTAGAAGCGGACTACCAAGAGACCCAGTACTTC.